This T cell receptor (beta chain) was retrieved from a study of T cell repertoires in cytomegalovirus infection. About the research overall: Public TCR beta signature analysis indicated the presence of both CMV infection and matching HLA type.

TCRdb recomputed calls from the reads with MiXCR, one row per CDR3 protein. The table has fewer than 550,000 distinct CDR3 sequences, approximately 30% seen once. The CDR3 length is 12 residues. Germline V CDR1 and CDR2: SEHNR, FQNEAQ (reference sequence). With V trimmed by 5 bases and J by 11 bases, 6 bases remained unmatched. This clonotype appeared a few times. The V and J genes are TRBV7-9 and TRBJ2-3; 8 bases fit TRBD1. The sequence came from a human donor in good health (CMV status not recorded). Some clones in this sample may be carry-over from other donors' samples. The specimen sequenced was PBMCs. CDR3 in amino acids: CASSRGQGVQYF. The CDR3 region has the DNA TGTGCCAGCAGCCGTGGACAGGGCGTGCAGTATTTT.